Following are 32 T cell receptor beta chains from one sample sequenced in a study of cytomegalovirus exposure and HLA in healthy donors. Amplification used 60 Vbeta primers and 13 Jbeta primers. Only in-frame clones appear in the TCRdb table, and some are missing; sequencing was by immunoSEQ multiplex PCR. The sample lists tens of thousands of clones, roughly 78% occurring once. What was sequenced was PBMCs. Source of these receptors: a man in his forties in good health and CMV-seronegative.

The chain is built from TRBV28 and TRBJ2-3; 14 positions match TRBD2. Trimming took 5 bases from V and 3 from J; bases not matched to a gene: 4. The germline V gene has CDR1 MDHEN and CDR2 SYDVKM. The CDR3 covers 16 residues. The CDR3, as DNA: TGTGCCAGCAGTCAACGACTAGCGGGAGGGACAGATACGCAGTATTTT. It translates to CASSQRLAGGTDTQYF.

This clone was seen a single time. V and J are TRBV6-5 and TRBJ2-7; a possible D gene is TRBD1 (5 bases). The V gene's germline CDR1 is MNHEY and CDR2 SVGAGI. The CDR3 is 13 amino acids. Trimming stripped 4 bases from V and 3 bases from J, with 10 bases between. For the CDR3, the DNA is TGTGCCAGCAGTTTCCGGACAAGCTACGAGCAGTACTTC. Protein sequence: CASSFRTSYEQYF.

This chain joins TRBV5-1 and TRBJ1-1; 12 bases map to TRBD1. The CDR3 totals 19 residues. Germline CDR1 is SGHRS and CDR2 is YFSETQ. The V gene end was trimmed by 0 bases and the J gene end by 0 bases; junction bases not matched to a gene: 9. For the CDR3, the DNA is TGCGCCAGCAGCTTGGAAGGGACAGGGGGCGCGTTCATGAACACTGAAGCTTTCTTT. This codes for CASSLEGTGGAFMNTEAFF.

This chain joins TRBV7-6 and TRBJ2-1; TRBD2 matches at 12 bases. V trimming: 1 base; J trimming: 7 bases; junction bases outside the gene matches: 8. This CDR3 has 17 residues. CDR1 SGHVS and CDR2 FNYEAQ come from the germline V gene. CDR3 in amino acids: CASSLGVGLAGSNEQFF. CDR3 sequence (DNA): TGTGCCAGCAGCTTAGGTGTAGGACTAGCGGGATCTAATGAGCAGTTCTTC.

This sequence joins TRBV7-3 and TRBJ2-7; 7 nucleotides align to TRBD2. Germline values: CDR1 SGHTA, CDR2 FQGTGA. The CDR3 is made up of 14 amino acids. V shed 4 bases, J shed 3 bases, and the junction held 6 bases outside the gene matches. The CDR3 sequence is CASSSGLGGYEQYF. The CDR3 nucleotides read TGTGCCAGCAGCTCCGGACTAGGAGGCTACGAGCAGTACTTC. Filled out from reference TRBV7-3 and TRBJ2-7, the complete variable domain reads GAGVSQTPSNKVTEKGKYVELRCDPISGHTALYWYRQSLGQGPEFLIYFQGTGAADDSGLPNDRFFAVRPEGSVSTLKIQRTERGDSAVYLCASSSGLGGYEQYFGPGTRLTVT.

The chain combines TRBV15 with TRBJ1-1, with D possibly matching TRBD1 (5 bases). The ends were cut back, 2 bases at V and 0 bases at J, with 16 bases in the middle. CDR3 size: 17 residues. CDR1 LNHNV and CDR2 YYDKDF come from the germline V gene (reference sequence). CDR3 amino acids: CATSRSTAGHMNTEAFF. Here the CDR3 DNA reads TGTGCCACCAGCAGATCTACTGCCGGACACATGAACACTGAAGCTTTCTTT.

This chain uses TRBV2 with TRBJ2-1; 12 bases are shared with TRBD2. V lost 3 bases and J lost 8; bases outside the gene matches: 8. The CDR3 extends over 16 amino acids. Per germline, CDR1 SNHLY and CDR2 FYNNEI. The CDR3 sequence: CASSEASGRALDEQFF. The CDR3 DNA is TGTGCCAGCAGTGAGGCTAGCGGGAGGGCCCTCGATGAGCAGTTCTTC.

This clone was counted a few times. The rearrangement joins TRBV27 to TRBJ1-2, with TRBD1 as a possible D gene (5 bases). Deletions cut 4 bases from V and 8 bases from J, with 17 bases between. Germline V gives CDR1 MNHEY, CDR2 SMNVEV (reference sequence). The CDR3 has 14 amino acids. CDR3 DNA sequence: TGTGCCAGCAGTTCCAGGGCCGGAAACGGGGGCTACACCTTC. Protein product: CASSSRAGNGGYTF.

The chain couples TRBV7-9 to TRBJ2-7, with 9 nucleotides matching TRBD1. V shed 0 bases and J 5 bases; nucleotides not matched to a gene: 11. CDR1 is SEHNR, CDR2 FQNEAQ, per germline (reference sequence). CDR3 length: 17 residues. This CDR3 reads CASSLAWGTGQGNEQYF. The CDR3 region has the DNA TGTGCCAGCAGCTTAGCGTGGGGCACGGGACAGGGAAACGAGCAGTACTTC.

This rearrangement joins TRBV27 to TRBJ1-1; D perhaps matches TRBD1 (5 bases). This CDR3 is built from 14 residues. Germline-derived CDR1 and CDR2 are MNHEY and SMNVEV (reference sequence). Trimming took off 6 bases at V and 0 bases at J, with 11 bases between the two ends. The CDR3 DNA follows: TGTGCCAGCAGACAGGCAACCATGAACACTGAAGCTTTCTTT. It specifies CASRQATMNTEAFF.

The chain has TRBV29-1 and TRBJ1-1; D gene unclear. Germline values: CDR1 SQVTM, CDR2 ANQGSEA. This CDR3 has 11 amino acids. Trimming took 4 bases from V and 7 from J, leaving 10 bases between them. The CDR3 region has the DNA TGCAGCGTTGTCTCCGTTTATGAAGCTTTCTTT. It encodes CSVVSVYEAFF.

CDR3 nucleotide sequence: TGTGCCAGCAGTAATGGGTACAGGGAGCGCTATGGCTACACCTTC. It codes for CASSNGYRERYGYTF. The rearrangement joins TRBV6-5 to TRBJ1-2, with D tentatively TRBD1 (6 bases). The CDR3 totals 15 residues. Trimming removed 5 bases from V and 4 bases from J, with 17 bases in between. CDR1 is MNHEY and CDR2 is SVGAGI in the germline V gene.

This clone has just a few counts. A junction end diverges from the germline sequence, so it may reflect a read error. The CDR3 protein is CASSPQNTGELFF. In nucleotides, the CDR3 is TGTGCTAGCAGCCCACAGAACACCGGGGAGCTGTTTTTT. The chain is built from TRBV7-7 and TRBJ2-2; no firm D call. Germline CDR1 reads SSHAT; CDR2 reads FNYEAQ (reference sequence). There are 13 residues in the CDR3.

This chain links TRBV7-9 with TRBJ1-2; no definite D call. V was clipped by 3 bases and J by 1 base, with 12 bases between them. There are 15 residues in the CDR3. CDR1 SEHNR and CDR2 FQNEAQ come from the germline V gene (reference sequence). The CDR3, as DNA: TGTGCCAGCAGCTTGGGCAGACCCGATAACTATGGCTACACCTTC. This encodes CASSLGRPDNYGYTF.

This clone appeared a few times. The chain employs TRBV7-9 and TRBJ2-1; 11 nucleotides agree with TRBD2. Germline CDR1 is SEHNR and CDR2 is FQNEAQ (reference sequence). V gave up 5 bases and J gave up 8 bases; unmatched junction bases: 8. This CDR3 contains 15 residues. CDR3: CASSQGLADVDEQFF. CDR3 nucleotides: TGTGCCAGCAGCCAGGGACTAGCGGATGTAGATGAGCAGTTCTTC.

To note about this clone: The same CDR3 also results from other DNA sequences found in this sample. V gene TRBV5-1 combines with J gene TRBJ2-3; 10 nucleotides line up with TRBD2. Per germline, CDR1 SGHRS and CDR2 YFSETQ. The CDR3 contains 16 residues. Trimming at V came to 2 bases and at J to 2 bases, leaving 5 bases not matched to a gene. CDR3 in amino acids: CASSLASGRDTDTQYF. The CDR3 DNA is TGCGCCAGCAGCTTAGCTAGCGGGAGAGACACAGATACGCAGTATTTT.

This chain joins TRBV5-4 and TRBJ1-2; D is unclear. Per germline, CDR1 SGHNT and CDR2 YYREEE (reference sequence). The CDR3 extends over 16 amino acids. V was trimmed by 2 bases and J by 4 bases, leaving 18 bases between them. The CDR3 protein is CASSLPGSSESYGYTF. The CDR3 nucleotides read TGTGCCAGCAGCTTACCCGGGTCCTCGGAGTCCTATGGCTACACCTTC.

The gene calls are TRBV30 and TRBJ2-7; D remains unclear. Trimming shortened V by 0 bases and J by 9 bases, and 18 bases separated the two germline ends. Germline values: CDR1 GTSNPN, CDR2 SVGIG (reference sequence). The CDR3 sequence is 14 residues long. This chain's CDR3 is CAWSVLSDQVGQYF. The CDR3 DNA is TGTGCCTGGAGTGTACTCTCGGATCAGGTCGGGCAGTACTTC.

The V gene is TRBV6-5, the J gene TRBJ2-1, with D unresolved. Trimming took 4 bases from V and 6 from J, leaving 10 bases between them. The germline CDR1 and CDR2 sequences are MNHEY and SVGAGI. The CDR3 consists of 13 residues. The CDR3, as DNA: TGTGCCAGCAGTTGGTCTATAGCCAATGAGCAGTTCTTC. Protein sequence: CASSWSIANEQFF.

The chain joins TRBV6-5 to TRBJ2-7; D possibly corresponds to TRBD1 (5 bases). CDR1 and CDR2 from the germline V gene are MNHEY and SVGAGI. The length of the CDR3 is 13 residues. Trimming stripped 4 bases from V and 0 bases from J, with 7 bases between. This CDR3 reads CASSLGHSYEQYF. The CDR3 nucleotides are TGTGCCAGCAGTTTAGGACACTCCTACGAGCAGTACTTC.

The V call is TRBV5-6, the J call TRBJ1-4; 9 bases match TRBD1. Trimming at V came to 5 bases and at J to 7 bases, leaving 6 bases not matched to a gene. This CDR3 comprises 14 residues. The germline gives CDR1 SGHDT, CDR2 YYEEEE. As DNA, the CDR3 is TGTGCCAGCAGAAAGACAGGGGGTAGTGAAAAACTGTTTTTT. This translates into CASRKTGGSEKLFF.

A remark on this clone: The conserved phenylalanine or tryptophan is not found at the CDR3 terminus, so this likely reflects a read error. This chain links TRBV27 with TRBJ1-5, with D possibly being TRBD1 (6 bases). Germline V gives CDR1 MNHEY, CDR2 SMNVEV (reference sequence). With 3 bases removed from V and 0 bases from J, the gap between germline ends came to 9 bases. The CDR3 consists of 15 residues. The CDR3 loop is CASSLDRVSNQPQHL. DNA for the CDR3: TGTGCCAGCAGTTTGGACAGAGTTAGCAATCAGCCCCAGCATCTT.

The rearrangement joins TRBV2 to TRBJ2-2; 15 positions match TRBD2. Germline CDR1 is SNHLY and CDR2 is FYNNEI. The junction had 13 bases not matched to a gene; V was cut back by 6 bases and J by 5 bases. There are 19 residues in the CDR3. The CDR3 DNA is TGTGCCAGCAGGGGAGGACAAGGACTAGCGGGAGGGTATACCGGGGAGCTGTTTTTT. Protein product: CASRGGQGLAGGYTGELFF.

The chain links TRBV6-6 to TRBJ2-3; TRBD2 is a possible D gene (6 bases). The V and J ends lost 4 bases and 4 bases respectively, with 15 bases between them. The CDR3 is 15 residues long. Germline assignment: CDR1 MNHNY and CDR2 SVGAGI (reference sequence). Here the CDR3 reads CASSSPGGSADTQYF. The CDR3 DNA reads TGTGCCAGCAGTTCCCCTGGGGGGAGTGCAGATACGCAGTATTTT.

The V call is TRBV7-2, the J call TRBJ2-3, with 8 positions matching TRBD2. Unmatched junction bases numbered 5, after V lost 1 base and J lost 2 bases. Germline V gene data show CDR1 as SGHTA and CDR2 as FQGNSA. The CDR3 extends over 16 amino acids. In nucleotides, the CDR3 is TGTGCCAGCAGCTTAGGGAGCGGGAGAGTCACAGATACGCAGTATTTT. This gives the protein CASSLGSGRVTDTQYF.

This chain links TRBV5-1 with TRBJ2-7, with TRBD1 identical over 7 bases. This CDR3 region has 15 residues. The V gene's germline CDR1 is SGHRS and CDR2 YFSETQ. Trimming took 0 bases from V and 7 from J; bases not matched to a gene: 10. The DNA for the CDR3 is TGCGCCAGCAGCTTGGGACAGGGAGTCGTAGGGGAGCAGTACTTC. Protein product: CASSLGQGVVGEQYF.

This clone was recorded once. The rearrangement uses TRBV7-2 and TRBJ2-7; 7 bases agree with TRBD1. Per germline, CDR1 SGHTA and CDR2 FQGNSA. There are 14 residues in the CDR3. The V and J ends lost 4 bases and 5 bases, in that order; junction bases with no gene match: 8. The CDR3 sequence: CASSWGQLFDEQYF. The CDR3 coding sequence is TGTGCCAGCAGCTGGGGACAGCTGTTCGACGAGCAGTACTTC.

This rearrangement joins TRBV7-6 to TRBJ2-3; 9 positions match TRBD1. Germline CDR1 is SGHVS and CDR2 is FNYEAQ. Losses at the gene ends were 4 bases for V and 11 bases for J; bases not matched to a gene: 13. This CDR3 has 15 amino acids. The CDR3 protein is CASSSIGTGKGGQYF. Here the CDR3 DNA reads TGTGCCAGCAGCTCCATAGGGACAGGGAAGGGAGGGCAGTATTTT.

This rearrangement joins TRBV4-2 to TRBJ2-2, with unresolved D. Germline lookup yields CDR1 LGHNA and CDR2 YNFKEQ. The CDR3 is made up of 13 amino acids. V was pared by 4 bases and J by 9 bases, with 12 bases between. The CDR3 reads CASSPERARELFF. In nucleotides, the CDR3 is TGTGCCAGCAGCCCAGAACGTGCGCGGGAGCTGTTTTTT.

This clone has only one observation. The rearrangement links TRBV6-1 to TRBJ1-1, with D possibly matching TRBD1 (5 bases). The germline V and J ends were trimmed by 6 bases and 6 bases, with 20 bases remaining between them. This CDR3 is 15 amino acids long. In germline, CDR1 is MNHNS, CDR2 SASEGT. This chain's CDR3 is CASRATGTFNAEAFF. CDR3 bases: TGTGCCAGCAGAGCCACCGGGACTTTTAACGCTGAAGCTTTCTTT.

The V and J genes are TRBV4-3 and TRBJ1-1; possibly TRBD1 for D (6 bases). CDR1 is LGHNA and CDR2 is YSLEER in the germline V gene. This CDR3 is built from 14 residues. Between the trimmed V and J ends, which lost 2 bases and 3 bases, there was a span of 10 bases. This CDR3 reads CASSQLQGYTEAFF. In DNA form, the CDR3 reads TGCGCCAGCAGCCAATTACAGGGTTACACTGAAGCTTTCTTT.

This chain connects TRBV6-1 to TRBJ2-1; 11 bases are a match to TRBD2. The CDR3 runs 15 residues. Trimming removed 6 bases from V and 3 bases from J; junction bases left unmatched: 4. The V gene's germline CDR1 is MNHNS and CDR2 SASEGT. In DNA form, the CDR3 reads TGTGCCAGCAGGTCCCTAGCGGGAGGCTACAATGAGCAGTTCTTC. It codes for CASRSLAGGYNEQFF.